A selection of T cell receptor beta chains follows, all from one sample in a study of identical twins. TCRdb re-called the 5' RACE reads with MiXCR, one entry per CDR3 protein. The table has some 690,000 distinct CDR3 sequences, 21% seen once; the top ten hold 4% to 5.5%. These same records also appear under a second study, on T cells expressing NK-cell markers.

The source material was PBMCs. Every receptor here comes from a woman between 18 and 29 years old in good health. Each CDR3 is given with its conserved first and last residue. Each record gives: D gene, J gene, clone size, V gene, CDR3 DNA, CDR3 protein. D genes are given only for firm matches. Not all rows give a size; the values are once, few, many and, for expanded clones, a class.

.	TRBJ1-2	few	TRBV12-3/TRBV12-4	TGTGCCAGCAGTTTAGGGGCCAGAGCAGAGGGCTACACCTTC	CASSLGARAEGYTF
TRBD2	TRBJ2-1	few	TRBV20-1	TGCAGTGCTAGGAACAGGACTAGCGGCTACAATGAGCAGTTCTTC	CSARNRTSGYNEQFF
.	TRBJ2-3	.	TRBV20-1	TGCAGTGCTAGAGATCGGGGTAGCGAGGGTTCAGATACGCAGTATTTT	CSARDRGSEGSDTQYF
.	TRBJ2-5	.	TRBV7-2	TGTGCCAGCAGCTTCCAATACCAAGAGACCCAGTACTTC	CASSFQYQETQYF
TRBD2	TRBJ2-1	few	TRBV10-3	TGTGCCACCCTTCTAGGTGGCGGGAGTGGGCATGAGCAGTTCTTC	CATLLGGGSGHEQFF
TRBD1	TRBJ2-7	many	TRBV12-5	TGTGCTAGTGGTTTGGACTACATGGGACAGGGGAACCACGAGCAGTACTTC	CASGLDYMGQGNHEQYF
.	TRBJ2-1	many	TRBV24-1	TGTGCCACCAGTAGCCCAGTTGGGGGGAAGCAGTTCTTC	CATSSPVGGKQFF
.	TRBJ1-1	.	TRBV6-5	TGTGCCAGCAGTTACTCGGGGACGCTTCGCACTGAAGCTTTCTTT	CASSYSGTLRTEAFF
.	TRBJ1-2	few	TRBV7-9	TGTGCCAGCAGCCCAGCACTAACTGATGGCTACACCTTC	CASSPALTDGYTF
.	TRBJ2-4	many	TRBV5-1	TGCGCCAGCAGCTTGGAGGGGTCAGGATTAGCCAAAAACATTCAGTACTTC	CASSLEGSGLAKNIQYF
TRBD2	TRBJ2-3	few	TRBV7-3	TGTGCCAGCAGCTTATCTAGCGGGGGGCGCTATACGCAGTATTTT	CASSLSSGGRYTQYF
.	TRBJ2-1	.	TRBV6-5	TGTGCCAGCAGTTACTCGATTGTGGGAGGCAATGAGCAGTTCTTC	CASSYSIVGGNEQFF
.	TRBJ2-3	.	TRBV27	TGTGCCAGCAGTTCCTGGGGGGACAGAGGCACAGATACGCAGTATTTT	CASSSWGDRGTDTQYF
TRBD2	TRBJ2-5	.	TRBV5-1	TGCGCCAGCAGCCCCTCTAGCGGGGGGGTTTTCTTC	CASSPSSGGVFF
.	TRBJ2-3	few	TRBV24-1	TGTGCCACCAGTGAGGTAGGGACAGATACGCAGTATTTT	CATSEVGTDTQYF
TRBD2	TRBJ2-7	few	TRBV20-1	TGCAGTGCTATTAGCGGGAGGGCCGCCTACGAGCAGTACTTC	CSAISGRAAYEQYF
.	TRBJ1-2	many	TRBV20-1	TGCAGTGCTAAGGAAGGGAACTATGGCTACACCTTC	CSAKEGNYGYTF
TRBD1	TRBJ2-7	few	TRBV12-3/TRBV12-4	TGTGCCAGCAGCCCCCGGGACAGGCACTACGAGCAGTACTTC	CASSPRDRHYEQYF
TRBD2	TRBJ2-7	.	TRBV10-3	TGTGCCATCAGCGGACTAGCGGGCGAGGGTGCCGAGCAGTACTTC	CAISGLAGEGAEQYF
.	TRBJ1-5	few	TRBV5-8	TGTGCCAGCAGCCCCTCGGGGATCAATCAGCCCCAGCATTTT	CASSPSGINQPQHF
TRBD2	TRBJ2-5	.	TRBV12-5	TGTGCTAGTGGTTTTGGCTACTCCTCGGTTGCTAGCGGACAAGAGACCCAGTACTTC	CASGFGYSSVASGQETQYF
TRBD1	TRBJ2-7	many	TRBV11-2	TGTGCCAGCAGCCGGGACAGAGTGGCCTACGAGCAGTACTTC	CASSRDRVAYEQYF
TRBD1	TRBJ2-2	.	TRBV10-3	TGTGCCATCAGTGTGGACAGGGGAGCCGGGGAGCTGTTTTTT	CAISVDRGAGELFF
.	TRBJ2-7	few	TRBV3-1	TGTGCCAGCAGCCAGACTACAGGCTACGAGCAGTACTTC	CASSQTTGYEQYF
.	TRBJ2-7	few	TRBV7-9	TGTGCCAGCAGCCCCCGTAAGGACGAGCAGTACTTC	CASSPRKDEQYF
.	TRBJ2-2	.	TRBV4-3	TGCGCCAGCAGCCAAGACCACGGGCTAGGGGAGCTGTTTTTT	CASSQDHGLGELFF
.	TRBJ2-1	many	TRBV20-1	TGCAGTGCTCCCCAGGGGGGTAGGTTGATCTTC	CSAPQGGRLIF
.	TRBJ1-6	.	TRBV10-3	TGTGCCATCCGGCTGGCCATCAGGGATTCACCCCTCCACTTT	CAIRLAIRDSPLHF
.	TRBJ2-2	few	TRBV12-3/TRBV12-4	TGTGCCAGCAGTTTAGGATGGACAGCTCGGGAGCTGTTTTTT	CASSLGWTARELFF
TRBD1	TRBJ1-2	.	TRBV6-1	TGTGCCAGTAGAAGTGACAGGGACTTAGCTAACTATGGCTACACCTTC	CASRSDRDLANYGYTF
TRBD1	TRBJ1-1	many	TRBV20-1	TGCAGTGCTAACAGGGGGCGTCAAGCTGAAGCTTTCTTT	CSANRGRQAEAFF
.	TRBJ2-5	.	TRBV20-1	TGCAGTGCTAGACCCCCAGGGGCTACGGAAGAGACCCAGTACTTC	CSARPPGATEETQYF
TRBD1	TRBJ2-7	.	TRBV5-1	TGCGCCAGCAGCTTCGAATACGGGACAGCCGAGCAGTACTTC	CASSFEYGTAEQYF
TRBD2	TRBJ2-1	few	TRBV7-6	TGTGCCAGCAGCCCCAACCCTGGGACTAGCGGAATACCCTACAATGAGCAGTTCTTC	CASSPNPGTSGIPYNEQFF
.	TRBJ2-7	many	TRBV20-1	TGCAGTGCCCGCGGACAGGAGGGCGAGCAGTACTTC	CSARGQEGEQYF
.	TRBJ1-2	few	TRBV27	TGTGCCAGCAGTTTACCGGGTGAGAGCTACACCTTC	CASSLPGESYTF